The TCR beta chain described here comes from a study of blood T cell repertoires in COVID-19 (dated by TCRdb to 2018 to 2020). Study-wide context: Samples from collaborators originated in the United States, Italy and Spain and spanned both the acute and convalescent phases of COVID-19. Nearly every sample came with metadata listing a de-identified subject ID, COVID-19 status, age in years and sex. A freely available public database, intended as a resource for researchers studying the immune response to SARS-CoV-2, is where the repertoires were released. The prospective study material was composed of cDNA or gDNA derived from T cells, B-cell-depleted T cells, or PBMCs. Where available, HLA class I and class II types were obtained from metadata supplied by the sample provider rather than from assay-based typing. Samples were obtained from the ongoing ImmuneRACE study (first 160 participants) and from about 1,300 subjects provided by 6 global collaborators. Subjects who had been exposed to COVID-19, were actively infected with it, or had recovered from it provided the deeply sampled blood TCRbeta repertoires that made up the dataset.

Overall study results and their limits: How much clinical and demographic metadata was included differed by source and by participant, and the metadata was provided uncurated.

Reading from cysteine to phenylalanine, the CDR3 counts 14 amino acids. Only the CDR3 DNA stays, 42 bases, in frame from base 1. CDR1 and CDR2, looked up from the germline V gene (reference sequence), are WNHNN and SYGVQD. Trimming accounts for 7 bases at V and 6 bases at J, while the number of junction bases matched to no gene is 5. A single count supports this clone. The target of this receptor is not known. Base qualities are missing; no much larger clone stands one base away. Collaborating institutions collected whole blood in K2EDTA tubes following their own protocols. Collaborator samples were shipped for TCRbeta analysis as frozen whole blood, isolated PBMCs, or DNA extracted from either sample type. TCRbeta CDR3 regions were amplified from genomic DNA using the immunoSEQ Assay, a bias-controlled multiplex PCR. The published analysis was carried out like this. The number of nucleated cells in each sample was estimated from the amplification of reference gene primers within the assay. To quantify the absolute abundance of each unique TCRbeta CDR3 rearrangement, sequence reads were collapsed and filtered. For each sample, productive Simpson clonality was calculated as the square root of Simpson's diversity index across productive rearrangements. TCRdb took this table from immuneACCESS and kept in-frame rearrangements with V and J called. Such tables lack part of the clones; where checked against another copy, unresolved V genes explain under half of the gap, and the rest is unexplained. The V and J calls and clone size are taken from that table; D and trimming were inferred from the DNA. A total of 270,000 or so clones appear in this sample, around nine tenths of them only once. The ten largest account for about 8.7% of the sample.

The source of this sequence is a man in his forties with active or convalescent COVID-19. The chain employs TRBV10-1 and TRBJ2-2, with 10 bases in between that match TRBD1. Specimen: peripheral blood. The CDR3 in this case is CASTKGQGSGELFF. At the DNA level, the sequence is TGCGCCAGCACTAAGGGACAGGGGTCCGGGGAGCTGTTTTTT.